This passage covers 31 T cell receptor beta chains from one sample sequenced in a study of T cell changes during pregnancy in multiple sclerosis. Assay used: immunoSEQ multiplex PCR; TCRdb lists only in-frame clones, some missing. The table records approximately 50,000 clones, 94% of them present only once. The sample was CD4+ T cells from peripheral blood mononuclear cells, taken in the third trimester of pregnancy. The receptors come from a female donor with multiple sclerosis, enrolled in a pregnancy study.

CDR3 loop: CASSSRASGAQETQYF. The CDR3 bases are TGTGCCAGTAGTTCCCGGGCTAGCGGGGCGCAAGAGACCCAGTACTTC. The chain combines TRBV19 with TRBJ2-5, with 9 bases lining up with TRBD2. CDR1 LNHDA and CDR2 SQIVND come from the germline V gene (reference sequence). V shed 5 bases and J 2 bases; nucleotides not matched to a gene: 9. The CDR3 loop spans 16 amino acids.

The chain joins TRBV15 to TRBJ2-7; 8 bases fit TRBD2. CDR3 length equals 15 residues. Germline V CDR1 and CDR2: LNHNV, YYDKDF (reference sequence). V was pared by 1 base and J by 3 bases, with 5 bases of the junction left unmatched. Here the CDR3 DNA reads TGTGCCACCAGCAGAGCGCTAGCGGGCGGCTACGAGCAGTACTTC. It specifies CATSRALAGGYEQYF.

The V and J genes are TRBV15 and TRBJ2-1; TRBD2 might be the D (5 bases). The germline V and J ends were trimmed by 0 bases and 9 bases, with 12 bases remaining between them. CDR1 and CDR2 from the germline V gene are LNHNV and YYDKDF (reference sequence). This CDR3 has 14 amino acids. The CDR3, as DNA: TGTGCCACCAGCAGAGATAAGCGGAGTCGTGAGCAGTTCTTC. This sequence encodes CATSRDKRSREQFF.

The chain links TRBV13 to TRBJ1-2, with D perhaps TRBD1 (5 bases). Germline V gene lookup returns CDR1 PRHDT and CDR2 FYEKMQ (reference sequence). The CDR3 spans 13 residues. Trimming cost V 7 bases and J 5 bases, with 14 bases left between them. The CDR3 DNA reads TGTGCCAGCACTCAAGGGGAATCTTATGGCTACACCTTC. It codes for CASTQGESYGYTF. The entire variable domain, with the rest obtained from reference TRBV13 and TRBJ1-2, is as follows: AAGVIQSPRHLIKEKRETATLKCYPIPRHDTVYWYQQGPGQDPQFLISFYEKMQSDKGSIPDRFSAQQFSDYHSELNMSSLELGDSALYFCASTQGESYGYTFGSGTRLTVV.

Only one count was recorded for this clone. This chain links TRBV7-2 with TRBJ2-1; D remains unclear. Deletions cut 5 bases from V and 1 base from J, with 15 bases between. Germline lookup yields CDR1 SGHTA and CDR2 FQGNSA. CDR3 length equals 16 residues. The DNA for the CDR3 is TGTGCCAGCAGCCAGACGTGGCGGTCTTCCTACAATGAGCAGTTCTTC. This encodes CASSQTWRSSYNEQFF. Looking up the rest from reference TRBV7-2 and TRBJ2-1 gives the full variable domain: GAGVSQSPSNKVTEKGKDVELRCDPISGHTALYWYRQSLGQGLEFLIYFQGNSAPDKSGLPSDRFSAERTGGSVSTLTIQRTQQEDSAVYLCASSQTWRSSYNEQFFGPGTRLTVL.

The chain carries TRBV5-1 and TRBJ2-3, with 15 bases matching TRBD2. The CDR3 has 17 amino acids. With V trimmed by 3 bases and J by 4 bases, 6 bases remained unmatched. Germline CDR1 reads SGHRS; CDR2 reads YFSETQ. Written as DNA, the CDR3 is TGCGCCAGCAGCTGGGGACTAGCGGGAGGAGGGTCAGATACGCAGTATTTT. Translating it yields CASSWGLAGGGSDTQYF.

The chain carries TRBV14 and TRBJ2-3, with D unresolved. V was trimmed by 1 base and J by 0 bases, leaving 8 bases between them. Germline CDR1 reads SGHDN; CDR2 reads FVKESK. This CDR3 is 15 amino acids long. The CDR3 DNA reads TGTGCCAGCAGCCAAGGGAGCGCTAGCACAGATACGCAGTATTTT. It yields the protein CASSQGSASTDTQYF.

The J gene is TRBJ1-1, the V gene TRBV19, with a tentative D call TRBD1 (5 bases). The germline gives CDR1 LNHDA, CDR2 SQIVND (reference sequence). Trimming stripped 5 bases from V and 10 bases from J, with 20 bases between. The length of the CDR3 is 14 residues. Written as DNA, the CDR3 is TGTGCCAGTAGTGCCTACGGGACTCTACTCGGAGCTTTCTTT. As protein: CASSAYGTLLGAFF.

CDR3 DNA: TGTGCCAGCAGTGGGAGGCGGATGATAAACACCGGGGAGCTGTTTTTT. As protein: CASSGRRMINTGELFF. This chain joins TRBV2 and TRBJ2-2; tentatively, D is TRBD2 (5 bases). Germline V CDR1 and CDR2: SNHLY, FYNNEI. V was shortened by 4 bases and J by 2 bases, with 14 bases between the two germline ends. This CDR3 spans 16 amino acids.

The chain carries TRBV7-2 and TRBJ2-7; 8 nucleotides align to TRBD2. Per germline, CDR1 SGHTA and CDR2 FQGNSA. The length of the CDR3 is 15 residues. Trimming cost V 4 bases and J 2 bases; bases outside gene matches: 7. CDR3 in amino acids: CASSWIPGLAYEQYF. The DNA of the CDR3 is TGTGCCAGCAGCTGGATTCCGGGACTAGCCTACGAGCAGTACTTC.

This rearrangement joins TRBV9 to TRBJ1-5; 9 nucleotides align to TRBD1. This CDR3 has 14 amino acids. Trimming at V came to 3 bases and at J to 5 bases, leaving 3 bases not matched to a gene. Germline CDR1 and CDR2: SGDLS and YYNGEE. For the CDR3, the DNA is TGTGCCAGCAGCGCTGGGACAGGGTATCAGCCCCAGCATTTT. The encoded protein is CASSAGTGYQPQHF.

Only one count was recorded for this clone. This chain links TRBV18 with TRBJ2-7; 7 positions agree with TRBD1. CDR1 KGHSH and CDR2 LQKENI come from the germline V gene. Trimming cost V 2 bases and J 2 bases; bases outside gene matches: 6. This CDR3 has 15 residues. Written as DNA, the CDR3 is TGTGCCAGCTCACCATACAGGGACAGTGCCTACGAGCAGTACTTC. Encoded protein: CASSPYRDSAYEQYF.

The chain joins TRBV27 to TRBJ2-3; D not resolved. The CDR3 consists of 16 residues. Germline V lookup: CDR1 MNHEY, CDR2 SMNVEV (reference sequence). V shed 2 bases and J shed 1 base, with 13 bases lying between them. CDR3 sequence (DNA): TGTGCCAGCAGTTTACTAGTCGCACCCGGCACAGATACGCAGTATTTT. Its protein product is CASSLLVAPGTDTQYF.

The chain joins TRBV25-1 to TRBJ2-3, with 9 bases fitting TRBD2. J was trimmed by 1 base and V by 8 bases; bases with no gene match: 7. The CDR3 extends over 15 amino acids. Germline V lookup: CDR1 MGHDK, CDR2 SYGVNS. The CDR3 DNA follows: TGTGCCAGCCAAGAGCGGGGGGTGGGCACAGATACGCAGTATTTT. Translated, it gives CASQERGVGTDTQYF.

In DNA, the CDR3 is TGCGCCAGCAGCTTGGTGGGGCTCTCTGGAAACACCATATATTTT. Its translation is CASSLVGLSGNTIYF. The chain carries TRBV5-1 and TRBJ1-3; possibly TRBD1 for D (5 bases). The CDR3 covers 15 residues. Deletions cut 0 bases from V and 0 bases from J, with 7 bases between. The germline V gene encodes CDR1 SGHRS and CDR2 YFSETQ.

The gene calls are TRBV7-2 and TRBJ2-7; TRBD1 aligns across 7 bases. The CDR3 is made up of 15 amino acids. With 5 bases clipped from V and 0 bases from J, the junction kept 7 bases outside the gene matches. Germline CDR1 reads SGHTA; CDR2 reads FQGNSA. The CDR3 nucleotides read TGTGCCAGCAGCCTATCGGGACAGTTCTCCTACGAGCAGTACTTC. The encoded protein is CASSLSGQFSYEQYF. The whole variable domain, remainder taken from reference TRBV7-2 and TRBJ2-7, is GAGVSQSPSNKVTEKGKDVELRCDPISGHTALYWYRQSLGQGLEFLIYFQGNSAPDKSGLPSDRFSAERTGGSVSTLTIQRTQQEDSAVYLCASSLSGQFSYEQYFGPGTRLTVT.

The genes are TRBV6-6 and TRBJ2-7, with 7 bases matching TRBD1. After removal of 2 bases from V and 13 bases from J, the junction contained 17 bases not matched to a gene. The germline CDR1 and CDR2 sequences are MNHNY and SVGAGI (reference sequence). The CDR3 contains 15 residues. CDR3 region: CASSYGGSGQESKYF. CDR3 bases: TGTGCCAGCAGTTACGGGGGATCTGGACAGGAGAGTAAATACTTC.

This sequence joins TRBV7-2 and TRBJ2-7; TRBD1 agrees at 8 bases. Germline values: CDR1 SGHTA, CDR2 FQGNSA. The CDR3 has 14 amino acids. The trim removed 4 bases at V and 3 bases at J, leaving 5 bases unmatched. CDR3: CASSSAGTGYEQYF. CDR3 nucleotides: TGTGCCAGCAGCTCCGCCGGGACAGGCTACGAGCAGTACTTC.

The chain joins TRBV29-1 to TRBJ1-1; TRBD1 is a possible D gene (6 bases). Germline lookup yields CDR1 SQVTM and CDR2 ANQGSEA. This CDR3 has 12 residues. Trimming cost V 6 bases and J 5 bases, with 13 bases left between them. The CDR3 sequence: CSVFRGQTEAFF. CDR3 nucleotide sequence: TGCAGCGTGTTCAGGGGTCAAACTGAAGCTTTCTTT. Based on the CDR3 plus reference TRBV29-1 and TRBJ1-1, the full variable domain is SAVISQKPSRDICQRGTSLTIQCQVDSQVTMMFWYRQQPGQSLTLIATANQGSEATYESGFVIDKFPISRPNLTFSTLTVSNMSPEDSSIYLCSVFRGQTEAFFGQGTRLTVV.

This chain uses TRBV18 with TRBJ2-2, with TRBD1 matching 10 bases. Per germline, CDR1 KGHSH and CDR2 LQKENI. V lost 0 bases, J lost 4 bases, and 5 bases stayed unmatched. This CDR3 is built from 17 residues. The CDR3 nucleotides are TGTGCCAGCTCACCACCTGGACAGGGGGGCCGCACCGGGGAGCTGTTTTTT. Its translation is CASSPPGQGGRTGELFF.

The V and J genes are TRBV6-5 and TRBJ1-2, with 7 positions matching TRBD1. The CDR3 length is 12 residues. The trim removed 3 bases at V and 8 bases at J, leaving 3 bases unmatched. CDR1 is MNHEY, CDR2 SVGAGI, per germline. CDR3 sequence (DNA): TGTGCCAGCAGTTATACAGGGGACGGCTACACCTTC. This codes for CASSYTGDGYTF.

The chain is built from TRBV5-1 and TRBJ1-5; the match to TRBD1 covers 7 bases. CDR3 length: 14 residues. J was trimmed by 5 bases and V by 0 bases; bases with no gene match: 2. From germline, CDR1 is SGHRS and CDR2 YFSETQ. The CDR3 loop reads CASSLGTGDQPQHF. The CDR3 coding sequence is TGCGCCAGCAGCTTGGGGACAGGAGATCAGCCCCAGCATTTT.

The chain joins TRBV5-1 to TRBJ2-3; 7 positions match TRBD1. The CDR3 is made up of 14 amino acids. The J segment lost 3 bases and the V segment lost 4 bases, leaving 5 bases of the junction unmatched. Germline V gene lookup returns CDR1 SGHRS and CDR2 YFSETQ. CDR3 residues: CASSQGVGTDTQYF. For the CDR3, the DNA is TGCGCCAGCAGCCAGGGGGTGGGGACAGATACGCAGTATTTT.

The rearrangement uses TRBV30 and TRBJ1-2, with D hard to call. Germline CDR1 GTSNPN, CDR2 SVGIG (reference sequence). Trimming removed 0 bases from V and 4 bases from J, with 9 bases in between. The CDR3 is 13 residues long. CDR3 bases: TGTGCCTGGAGTGTAGGTCAGGTCTATGGCTACACCTTC. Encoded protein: CAWSVGQVYGYTF.

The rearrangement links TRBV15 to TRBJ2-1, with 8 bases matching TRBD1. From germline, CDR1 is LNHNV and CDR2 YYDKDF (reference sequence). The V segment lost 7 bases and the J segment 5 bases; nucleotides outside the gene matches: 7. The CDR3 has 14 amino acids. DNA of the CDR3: TGTGCCACCACCTTGACAGGGGCCAACAATGAGCAGTTCTTC. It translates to CATTLTGANNEQFF.

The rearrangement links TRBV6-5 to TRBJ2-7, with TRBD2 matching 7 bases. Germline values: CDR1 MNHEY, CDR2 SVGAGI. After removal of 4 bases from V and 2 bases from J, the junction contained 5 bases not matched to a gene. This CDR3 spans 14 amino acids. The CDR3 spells CASSFGAGAYEQYF. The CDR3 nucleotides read TGTGCCAGCAGTTTCGGGGCGGGGGCCTACGAGCAGTACTTC.

The CDR3 nucleotides read TGTGCCAGCAGCTTATTTGGGAGGGCGTATCGTCTCACCGGGGAGCTGTTTTTT. It yields the protein CASSLFGRAYRLTGELFF. This chain links TRBV7-2 with TRBJ2-2, with 7 bases aligning to TRBD2. Trimming took 2 bases from V and 4 from J; bases not matched to a gene: 13. The CDR3 covers 18 residues. Germline CDR1 SGHTA, CDR2 FQGNSA.

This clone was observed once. The CDR3 nucleotides read TGCGCCACTTCGGGACAGATTAATGAAAAACTGTTTTTT. Translating gives CATSGQINEKLFF. The chain is built from TRBV10-1 and TRBJ1-4; 7 nucleotides match TRBD1. V trimming: 10 bases; J trimming: 4 bases; junction bases outside the gene matches: 6. CDR3 size: 13 residues. Germline V CDR1 and CDR2: WNHNN, SYGVQD (reference sequence).

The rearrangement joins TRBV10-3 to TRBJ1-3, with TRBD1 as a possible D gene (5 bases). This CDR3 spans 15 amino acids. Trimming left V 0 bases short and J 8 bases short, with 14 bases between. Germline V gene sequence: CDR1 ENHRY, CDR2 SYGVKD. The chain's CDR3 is CAISESIGGADTIYF. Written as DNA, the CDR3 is TGTGCCATCAGTGAGTCGATCGGAGGGGCAGACACCATATATTTT.

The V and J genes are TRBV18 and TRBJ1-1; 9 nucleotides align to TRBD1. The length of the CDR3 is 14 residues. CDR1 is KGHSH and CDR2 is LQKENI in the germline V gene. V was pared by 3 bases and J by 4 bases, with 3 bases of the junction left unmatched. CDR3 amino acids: CASSPNRGRTEAFF. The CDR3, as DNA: TGTGCCAGCTCACCCAACAGGGGGCGCACTGAAGCTTTCTTT. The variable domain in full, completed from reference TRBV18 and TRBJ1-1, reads NAGVMQNPRHLVRRRGQEARLRCSPMKGHSHVYWYRQLPEEGLKFMVYLQKENIIDESGMPKERFSAEFPKEGPSILRIQQVVRGDSAAYFCASSPNRGRTEAFFGQGTRLTVV.

DNA of the CDR3: TGTGCCAGCAGTGCAACCGGGACAGTCGATGAGCAGTTCTTC. Translating gives CASSATGTVDEQFF. The rearrangement uses TRBV28 and TRBJ2-1; 7 bases agree with TRBD1. V was clipped by 5 bases and J by 8 bases; unmatched bases: 9. This CDR3 has 14 amino acids. CDR1 MDHEN and CDR2 SYDVKM come from the germline V gene. Full variable domain (outside the CDR3, taken from reference TRBV28 and TRBJ2-1): DVKVTQSSRYLVKRTGEKVFLECVQDMDHENMFWYRQDPGLGLRLIYFSYDVKMKEKGDIPEGYSVSREKKERFSLILESASTNQTSMYLCASSATGTVDEQFFGPGTRLTVL.